The clone carrying this TCR beta chain was seen a handful of times. The antigen is undetermined. The data derive from a study of human T cells and chemical hapten exposure. Time point specified: patch test 1, 2 weeks after DPC sensitization. Regarding treatment: therapeutic diphenylcyclopropenone sensitization with weekly scalp DPC. TCRdb independently ran MiXCR on the RACE reads; one entry per CDR3 protein. The table has around 120,000 distinct CDR3 sequences, approximately 15% seen once. General study results and limits: PT1 expanded TCR numbers tracked positively with patch test score. Expanded TCRs produced significantly more large CDR3 similarity clusters than controls did.

This TCR came from a man aged 18 to 30 with alopecia areata. Some clones in this sample may be carry-over from other donors' samples. The sequenced sample was whole blood, obtained in connection with sensitization to the hapten diphenylcyclopropenone (DPC).

In DNA, the CDR3 is TGTGCCAGCAGCCCTAGCGGGGGGGCCGCGGATGAGCAGTTCTTC. This sequence encodes CASSPSGGAADEQFF. The chain joins TRBV7-9 to TRBJ2-1, with TRBD2 identical over 12 bases. Trimming took 5 bases from V and 8 from J; bases not matched to a gene: 7. The CDR3 is made up of 15 amino acids. From germline, CDR1 is SEHNR and CDR2 FQNEAQ (reference sequence).